This T cell receptor (beta chain) was identified in a study of cytomegalovirus exposure and HLA in healthy donors. The wider study: The roughly 670 first-cohort repertoires shared a platform with the 110 or so validation repertoires, as reported in a later analysis.

With regard to this clone: Its antigen is as yet unknown.

Study-level points and caveats: More than 150 TCR beta chains were listed as cytomegalovirus-associated.

Donors came from a validation cohort of some 110 subjects, distinct from the first 666-subject cohort. Assay used: immunoSEQ multiplex PCR; TCRdb lists only in-frame clones, some missing. Of some 170,000 clones in the sample, about 86% were seen once. V was trimmed by 8 bases and J by 7 bases, leaving 11 bases between them. CDR1 is SNHLY, CDR2 FYNNEI, per germline. The CDR3 totals 11 residues. This clonotype originated in a woman in her twenties or thirties in good health and CMV-seronegative. The chain uses TRBV2 and TRBJ1-2; D ambiguous. Sample: PBMCs. CDR3 sequence: CASVRDVGYTF. CDR3 coding DNA: TGTGCCAGCGTAAGAGATGTTGGCTACACCTTC. Variable domain in full (rest from reference TRBV2 and TRBJ1-2): EPEVTQTPSHQVTQMGQEVILRCVPISNHLYFYWYRQILGQKVEFLVSFYNNEISEKSEIFDDQFSVERPDGSNFTLKIRSTKLEDSAMYFCASVRDVGYTFGSGTRLTVV.